This T cell receptor (beta chain) was observed in a study of T-cell memory formation after mild COVID-19. TCRdb passed the 5' RACE reads through MiXCR, listing each CDR3 protein once. The table shows fewer than 250,000 distinct CDR3 sequences, with over 9.5% occurring only once. Only a few counts were recorded for this clonotype. Its cognate antigen is unknown. Study-wide points: Day 37-peaking second-wave clones had unconfirmed SARS-CoV-2 specificity. Pre-infection memory held some responding clones, suggesting pre-existing cross-reactive T cells responded.

This CDR3 has 11 residues. V was trimmed by 5 bases and J by 6 bases, leaving 5 bases between them. This receptor was taken from a man aged 18 to 30 who had mild COVID-19 (a few samples of this study predate the infection). Cell type and time point are not known. The chain links TRBV12-3 or TRBV12-4 to TRBJ2-1; D not resolved. The sequenced sample was PBMCs or a T cell subset sorted from them (not recorded which). CDR3 nucleotide sequence: TGTGCCAGCAGTCTCATCAATGAGCAGTTCTTC. Its translation is CASSLINEQFF.